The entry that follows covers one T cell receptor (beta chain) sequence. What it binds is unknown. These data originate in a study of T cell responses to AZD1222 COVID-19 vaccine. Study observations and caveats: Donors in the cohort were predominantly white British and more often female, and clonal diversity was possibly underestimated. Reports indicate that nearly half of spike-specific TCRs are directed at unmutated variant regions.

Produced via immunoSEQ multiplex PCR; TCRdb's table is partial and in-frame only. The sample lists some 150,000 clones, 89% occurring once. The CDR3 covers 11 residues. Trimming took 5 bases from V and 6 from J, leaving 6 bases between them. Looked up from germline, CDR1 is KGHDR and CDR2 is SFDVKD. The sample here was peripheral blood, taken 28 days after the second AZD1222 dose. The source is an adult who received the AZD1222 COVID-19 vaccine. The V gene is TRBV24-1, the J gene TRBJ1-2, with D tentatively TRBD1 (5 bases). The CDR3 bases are TGTGCCACCAGTGCAGGGCATGGCTACACCTTC. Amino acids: CATSAGHGYTF.